A single sample is the source of the 18 T cell receptor beta chains below, sequenced in a study of blood T cell repertoires in COVID-19. The protocol was immunoSEQ multiplex PCR, while the TCRdb copy is restricted to in-frame clones and leaves out a portion. The sample lists a few hundred thousand clones; around 80% were seen once. Sequenced: peripheral blood. The receptors were sampled from a human donor in a cohort sampled during active COVID-19.

The chain is built from TRBV6-5 and TRBJ1-2, with a weak D call TRBD1 (6 bases). V was clipped by 1 base and J by 7 bases, with 16 bases between them. Germline loops: CDR1 MNHEY, CDR2 SVGAGI. The CDR3 runs 15 residues. CDR3 amino acids: CASSYYPGVLSGYTF. The CDR3 DNA follows: TGTGCCAGCAGTTACTACCCAGGGGTATTATCTGGCTACACCTTC.

The chain combines TRBV7-2 with TRBJ2-7; maybe TRBD1 (6 bases). The CDR3 consists of 14 residues. Germline V gene sequence: CDR1 SGHTA, CDR2 FQGNSA. Trimming took 1 base from V and 3 from J, leaving 10 bases between them. This chain's CDR3 is CASSLVDSRYEQYF. CDR3 sequence (DNA): TGTGCCAGCAGCTTAGTGGACAGCCGCTACGAGCAGTACTTC.

The chain uses TRBV9 and TRBJ2-1, with 7 bases that match TRBD2. This CDR3 has 15 amino acids. CDR1 is SGDLS and CDR2 is YYNGEE in the germline V gene. J was trimmed by 4 bases and V by 0 bases; bases with no gene match: 4. The chain's CDR3 is CASSVDLAVYNEQFF. CDR3 DNA: TGTGCCAGCAGCGTAGACCTAGCGGTTTACAATGAGCAGTTCTTC.

V is TRBV27 and J is TRBJ1-3, with a tentative D call TRBD1 (6 bases). V lost 11 bases, J lost 0 bases, and 11 bases lay in between. The CDR3 sequence is 13 residues long. CDR1 and CDR2 from the germline V gene are MNHEY and SMNVEV (reference sequence). Written as DNA, the CDR3 is TGTGCCGCGGGGGCGAACTCTGGAAACACCATATATTTT. Translated: CAAGANSGNTIYF.

J is TRBJ1-5 and V is TRBV15, with 11 positions matching TRBD1. CDR1 and CDR2 (germline): LNHNV, YYDKDF (reference sequence). The CDR3 contains 19 residues. The trim removed 2 bases at V and 3 bases at J, leaving 12 bases unmatched. The CDR3: CATSRQWGDRGRNNQPQHF. CDR3 bases: TGTGCCACCAGCAGACAATGGGGGGACAGGGGGAGGAACAATCAGCCCCAGCATTTT.

This rearrangement joins TRBV5-1 to TRBJ2-2; a weak D match, TRBD1 (5 bases). The CDR3 has 14 residues. The V gene's germline CDR1 is SGHRS and CDR2 YFSETQ. V lost 7 bases, J lost 1 base, and 11 bases lay in between. This chain's CDR3 is CASVDSKNTGELFF. CDR3 DNA: TGCGCCAGCGTAGACAGCAAGAACACCGGGGAGCTGTTTTTT.

This sequence joins TRBV12-3 or TRBV12-4 and TRBJ1-2; no definite D call. V was shortened by 4 bases and J by 7 bases, with 7 bases between the two germline ends. CDR3 length equals 11 residues. CDR3 sequence: CASSYRAGYTF. The CDR3 nucleotides are TGTGCCAGCAGTTACCGAGCTGGCTACACCTTC.

The gene calls are TRBV29-1 and TRBJ1-3, with D perhaps matching TRBD1 (6 bases). Germline-derived CDR1 and CDR2 are SQVTM and ANQGSEA. V was cut by 6 bases and J by 0 bases, with 12 bases left in between. This CDR3 spans 14 amino acids. CDR3 bases: TGCAGCGTCTCAGGGGTCTACTCTGGAAACACCATATATTTT. This sequence encodes CSVSGVYSGNTIYF.

The chain employs TRBV3-1 (or the pseudogene TRBV3-2) and TRBJ2-2, with TRBD2 matching over 11 bases. In germline, CDR1 is LGHDT, CDR2 YNNKEL (reference sequence). This CDR3 is 17 amino acids long. V was clipped by 4 bases and J by 4 bases; unmatched bases: 8. Here the CDR3 reads CASSLILAGAGTGELFF. CDR3 in DNA: TGTGCCAGCAGCCTTATACTAGCGGGAGCTGGCACCGGGGAGCTGTTTTTT.

The J gene is TRBJ1-5, the V gene TRBV18; D might be TRBD1 (5 bases). The CDR3 consists of 12 residues. With 3 bases removed from V and 9 bases from J, the gap between germline ends came to 9 bases. In germline, CDR1 is KGHSH, CDR2 LQKENI. The CDR3 DNA follows: TGTGCCAGCTCACCCCAAGGGGCGCCCCAGCATTTT. Translated, it gives CASSPQGAPQHF.

The J gene is TRBJ2-5, the V gene TRBV4-1, with TRBD1 identical over 7 bases. Germline CDR1 MGHRA, CDR2 YSYEKL. V shed 4 bases, J shed 6 bases, and the junction held 8 bases outside the gene matches. The CDR3 runs 14 residues. The CDR3 DNA reads as TGCGCCAGCAGCCCAACAGGGGCCCTGAAGACCCAGTACTTC. It translates to CASSPTGALKTQYF.

This chain uses TRBV6-1 with TRBJ1-3, with D hard to call. There are 15 residues in the CDR3. Trimming left V 0 bases short and J 0 bases short, with 6 bases between. Germline CDR1 is MNHNS and CDR2 is SASEGT. The CDR3: CASSEAPSSGNTIYF. Written as DNA, the CDR3 is TGTGCCAGCAGTGAAGCCCCGAGCTCTGGAAACACCATATATTTT.

This chain uses TRBV6-6 with TRBJ1-2, with TRBD1 identical over 8 bases. The J segment lost 13 bases and the V segment lost 5 bases, leaving 12 bases of the junction unmatched. Germline V gene sequence: CDR1 MNHNY, CDR2 SVGAGI (reference sequence). The CDR3 has 13 residues. CDR3 DNA: TGTGCCAGCAGTCCGCTATGGACAGGGCTCTCCACCTTC. The encoded protein is CASSPLWTGLSTF.

The rearrangement uses TRBV7-9 and TRBJ1-6; D gene uncertain. Trimming took 1 base from V and 8 from J, leaving 3 bases between them. This CDR3 region has 12 residues. Germline CDR1 is SEHNR and CDR2 is FQNEAQ (reference sequence). CDR3 DNA sequence: TGTGCCAGCAGCTTAGGAGATTCACCCCTCCACTTT. Its protein is CASSLGDSPLHF. The full variable domain, rest sourced from reference TRBV7-9 and TRBJ1-6, is DTGVSQNPRHKITKRGQNVTFRCDPISEHNRLYWYRQTLGQGPEFLTYFQNEAQLEKSRLLSDRFSAERPKGSFSTLEIQRTEQGDSAMYLCASSLGDSPLHFGNGTRLTVT.

The gene calls are TRBV2 and TRBJ1-4, with TRBD1 matching 9 bases. The germline V gene encodes CDR1 SNHLY and CDR2 FYNNEI. Trimming took 3 bases from V and 14 from J; bases not matched to a gene: 13. The CDR3 spans 15 residues. The CDR3 DNA is TGTGCCAGCAGTGACCGTGGGTGGGAGGGACAGGGTCTGTTTTTT. It translates to CASSDRGWEGQGLFF.

The chain employs TRBV11-3 and TRBJ2-3; 7 bases are a match to TRBD2. The length of the CDR3 is 14 residues. V was pared by 5 bases and J by 6 bases, with 8 bases of the junction left unmatched. In germline, CDR1 is SGHNT, CDR2 YENEEA. The CDR3 sequence is CASSGGSFWDTQYF. For the CDR3, the DNA is TGTGCCAGCAGCGGCGGGAGTTTCTGGGATACGCAGTATTTT.

This rearrangement joins TRBV5-8 to TRBJ2-4, with D possibly matching TRBD1 (6 bases). The V gene's germline CDR1 is SGHTS and CDR2 YDEGEE. The CDR3 consists of 15 residues. V lost 5 bases and J 5 bases, leaving 17 bases between the germline ends. The CDR3 coding sequence is TGTGCCAGCAGTACTGATACAGGGTATGAAAACATTCAGTACTTC. Encoded protein: CASSTDTGYENIQYF. Drawing the rest from reference TRBV5-8 and TRBJ2-4, the complete variable domain is EAGVTQSPTHLIKTRGQQATLRCSPISGHTSVYWYQQALGLGLQFLLWYDEGEERNRGNFPPRFSGRQFPNYSSELNVNALELEDSALYLCASSTDTGYENIQYFGAGTRLSVL.

J is TRBJ2-7 and V is TRBV28, with 9 bases matching TRBD2. The junction had 4 bases not matched to a gene; V was cut back by 8 bases and J by 5 bases. Germline values: CDR1 MDHEN, CDR2 SYDVKM. This CDR3 region has 12 residues. The CDR3 DNA is TGTGCCAGCGCCCTAGCGGGACACGAGCAGTACTTC. This sequence encodes CASALAGHEQYF.